The sequence of this TCR beta chain was determined in a study of a mutant IDH1 vaccine in newly diagnosed glioma. Indicated time point: week 47, end of study. Each dose of the vaccine consisted of 300 ug of mutant IDH1 20-mer peptide, with topical imiquimod. This CDR3 is built from 14 residues. V was trimmed by 3 bases and J by 13 bases, leaving 16 bases between them. CDR1 is MDHEN, CDR2 SYDVKM, per germline. On this clone: The antigen is not known.

Study results and caveats: Pseudoprogression seemed unrelated to changes in top peripheral T cell clonotypes.

This table comes from immunoSEQ multiplex PCR, and its TCRdb copy is limited to in-frame clones, with some not included. Of around 65,000 clones listed, around 83% are singletons. The TCR comes from a man aged 25-40 years with glioma. The rearrangement links TRBV28 to TRBJ1-6; a possible D gene is TRBD1 (5 bases). The sample was PBMCs, taken from a glioma patient whose treatment included an IDH1 peptide vaccine. CDR3 bases: TGTGCCAGCAGTTTCCCGATGGGGGTTGGGCCCCTCCACTTT. Its protein is CASSFPMGVGPLHF. The full variable domain, its missing parts supplied by reference TRBV28 and TRBJ1-6, is DVKVTQSSRYLVKRTGEKVFLECVQDMDHENMFWYRQDPGLGLRLIYFSYDVKMKEKGDIPEGYSVSREKKERFSLILESASTNQTSMYLCASSFPMGVGPLHFGNGTRLTVT.